The next 25 T cell receptor beta chains were all read from a single sample in a study of beta chain features in type 1 diabetes. Investigators reverse transcribed all isolated RNA, so they sequenced expressed TCRB transcripts. Measured with immunoSEQ multiplex PCR; TCRdb has only the in-frame clones, and not every one. Here the sample spans around 300,000 clones, about 7.8% being singletons. The material sequenced was central memory CD4+ T cells from blood. The receptors shown here come from a woman aged 18-29 years in good health.

For this clone: In the same sample, other DNA sequences code for this CDR3. This chain uses TRBV5-1 with TRBJ2-1; 9 bases are a match to TRBD1. The V and J ends lost 4 bases and 7 bases, in that order; junction bases with no gene match: 6. The CDR3 is made up of 14 amino acids. Germline V gives CDR1 SGHRS, CDR2 YFSETQ. CDR3 residues: CASSPGQGYNEQFF. The CDR3 nucleotides are TGCGCCAGCAGCCCGGGACAGGGTTATAATGAGCAGTTCTTC.

The sample holds many counts of this clone. This sequence joins TRBV2 and TRBJ1-2; D is unclear. CDR3 length: 13 amino acids. Germline assignment: CDR1 SNHLY and CDR2 FYNNEI. V was pared by 5 bases and J by 7 bases, with 14 bases between. The CDR3 DNA reads TGTGCCAGCAGTTACTGGGGAGCTAGTGGCTACACCTTC. Protein sequence: CASSYWGASGYTF.

This clone was found a few times. Being one base from a much bigger clone, this may be a read error. Other DNA sequences in this specimen translate into the identical CDR3. This sequence joins TRBV7-3 and TRBJ2-2, with no clear D. The CDR3 extends over 12 amino acids. Germline CDR1 is SGHTA and CDR2 is FQGTGA. V gave up 5 bases and J gave up 2 bases, with 3 bases separating them. The CDR3 here is CASSPNTGELFF. In nucleotides, the CDR3 is TGTGCCAGCAGCCCCAACACCGGGGAGCTGTTTTTT.

J is TRBJ2-5 and V is TRBV4-2; D call uncertain. V gave up 3 bases and J gave up 4 bases, with 9 bases separating them. From germline, CDR1 is LGHNA and CDR2 YNFKEQ. The CDR3 has 13 residues. CDR3 amino acids: CASSHPKGETQYF. The CDR3 nucleotides read TGTGCCAGCAGCCATCCAAAAGGAGAGACCCAGTACTTC.

This clone showed up just a few times. The chain is built from TRBV7-2 and TRBJ1-2; 7 bases agree with TRBD1. The CDR3 has 15 residues. Germline trimming cut 1 base from V and 8 bases from J; bases unmatched to any gene: 10. CDR1 and CDR2 from the germline V gene are SGHTA and FQGNSA. This CDR3 reads CASSLDYTGDGGYTF. The CDR3 nucleotides read TGTGCCAGCAGCTTAGATTACACAGGGGACGGCGGCTACACCTTC.

The V and J genes are TRBV29-1 and TRBJ2-5, with TRBD1 as a possible D gene (5 bases). V lost 4 bases and J 0 bases, leaving 9 bases between the germline ends. This CDR3 has 13 amino acids. Germline CDR1 reads SQVTM; CDR2 reads ANQGSEA. In DNA, the CDR3 is TGCAGCGTTGGCAGGGCCTACCAAGAGACCCAGTACTTC. Translated, it gives CSVGRAYQETQYF. Full variable domain (remainder filled in from reference TRBV29-1 and TRBJ2-5): SAVISQKPSRDICQRGTSLTIQCQVDSQVTMMFWYRQQPGQSLTLIATANQGSEATYESGFVIDKFPISRPNLTFSTLTVSNMSPEDSSIYLCSVGRAYQETQYFGPGTRLLVL.

The rearrangement links TRBV7-3 to TRBJ2-1, with unresolved D. Germline V CDR1 and CDR2: SGHTA, FQGTGA. The CDR3 has 16 residues. The germline V and J ends were trimmed by 5 bases and 0 bases, with 14 bases remaining between them. CDR3 coding DNA: TGTGCCAGCAGCCACCGCCTGAGGAACTCCTACAATGAGCAGTTCTTC. Translated: CASSHRLRNSYNEQFF.

This clone showed up many times. V gene TRBV11-2 combines with J gene TRBJ2-6; D remains unclear. V lost 3 bases, J lost 2 bases, and 5 bases lay in between. The CDR3 covers 14 residues. From germline, CDR1 is SGHAT and CDR2 FQNNGV. CDR3 sequence: CASSFQAGANVLTF. The DNA of the CDR3 is TGTGCCAGCAGCTTCCAAGCTGGGGCCAACGTCCTGACTTTC.

This clone showed up just a few times. The chain employs TRBV2 and TRBJ1-1, with TRBD1 matching over 8 bases. Germline CDR1 reads SNHLY; CDR2 reads FYNNEI. This CDR3 has 12 amino acids. The junction had 2 bases not matched to a gene; V was cut back by 4 bases and J by 7 bases. The CDR3 coding sequence is TGTGCCAGCAGTGTACAGGGGGATGAAGCTTTCTTT. Amino acids: CASSVQGDEAFF.

There are a few counts of this clone. The V and J genes are TRBV29-1 and TRBJ1-2; the D gene is possibly TRBD1 (5 bases). Germline CDR1 SQVTM, CDR2 ANQGSEA. CDR3 size: 13 residues. The ends were cut back, 3 bases at V and 4 bases at J, with 12 bases in the middle. The CDR3 here is CSVEPEGSYGYTF. CDR3 sequence (DNA): TGCAGCGTTGAGCCAGAGGGGAGCTATGGCTACACCTTC.

This rearrangement joins TRBV18 to TRBJ2-4; 8 bases align to TRBD1. V lost 10 bases and J lost 7; bases outside the gene matches: 9. Germline lookup yields CDR1 KGHSH and CDR2 LQKENI. The CDR3 covers 13 residues. CDR3 in amino acids: CATMTGVGNIQYF. Written as DNA, the CDR3 is TGTGCCACTATGACAGGGGTAGGCAACATTCAGTACTTC.

The chain combines TRBV30 with TRBJ1-5; D perhaps matches TRBD1 (6 bases). The length of the CDR3 is 12 residues. Trimming stripped 5 bases from V and 10 bases from J, with 15 bases between. From germline, CDR1 is GTSNPN and CDR2 SVGIG (reference sequence). CDR3 nucleotides: TGTGCCTGGGGGACCGGACAGCTCCCCCAGCATTTT. Protein product: CAWGTGQLPQHF.

The V call is TRBV7-2, the J call TRBJ2-4; 8 nucleotides match TRBD1. There are 17 residues in the CDR3. The V and J ends lost 6 bases and 3 bases, in that order; junction bases with no gene match: 13. Germline values: CDR1 SGHTA, CDR2 FQGNSA. The CDR3, as DNA: TGTGCCAGCAGATCAGGGGGCGCAGGGAGAGACAAAAACATTCAGTACTTC. Translation gives CASRSGGAGRDKNIQYF.

This clone was observed many times. The chain joins TRBV5-4 to TRBJ2-1; D tentatively reads TRBD1 or TRBD2 (5 bases each). Germline V gene sequence: CDR1 SGHNT, CDR2 YYREEE (reference sequence). This CDR3 is 15 amino acids long. Deletions cut 6 bases from V and 9 bases from J, with 22 bases between. The DNA for the CDR3 is TGTGCCAGCATCTCAGCTGGCACGGGGCCGAGTGAGCAGTTCTTC. Translating gives CASISAGTGPSEQFF.

V is TRBV4-1 and J is TRBJ1-4; D is possibly TRBD1 (5 bases). The CDR3 length is 16 residues. Germline CDR1 reads MGHRA; CDR2 reads YSYEKL. Trimming pared 0 bases from V and 5 bases from J, leaving 13 bases between. CDR3 region: CASSQDFGAPNEKLFF. The CDR3, as DNA: TGCGCCAGCAGCCAAGATTTCGGGGCCCCGAATGAAAAACTGTTTTTT.

The chain joins TRBV19 to TRBJ2-1; 15 nucleotides agree with TRBD2. V shed 9 bases, J shed 9 bases, and the junction held 9 bases outside the gene matches. This CDR3 contains 15 residues. CDR1 is LNHDA, CDR2 SQIVND, per germline (reference sequence). CDR3 residues: CASGLAGGRGSEQFF. The CDR3 region has the DNA TGTGCCAGCGGACTAGCGGGAGGGCGAGGTAGTGAGCAGTTCTTC.

This clone was detected only a few times. This chain links TRBV2 with TRBJ1-4, with 8 nucleotides matching TRBD1. Unmatched junction bases numbered 7, after V lost 5 bases and J lost 8 bases. CDR1 and CDR2 (germline): SNHLY, FYNNEI. The CDR3 extends over 14 amino acids. For the CDR3, the DNA is TGTGCCAGCAGTATGCAGGGGGCGCAGGAAAAACTGTTTTTT. This translates into CASSMQGAQEKLFF.

The chain carries TRBV6-1 and TRBJ2-4; TRBD2 matches 9 bases. From germline, CDR1 is MNHNS and CDR2 SASEGT. Germline trimming cut 4 bases from V and 2 bases from J; bases unmatched to any gene: 12. The CDR3 runs 18 residues. DNA of the CDR3: TGTGCCAGCAGTGGGGGCAGCGGGGGGCCCGTGTCCAAAAACATTCAGTACTTC. Translation: CASSGGSGGPVSKNIQYF.

This clone was counted only a few times. The chain carries TRBV7-6 and TRBJ2-1; D uncertain. V lost 4 bases to trimming and J lost 7 bases, with 5 bases between them. The CDR3 runs to 11 residues. The V gene's germline CDR1 is SGHVS and CDR2 FNYEAQ. The CDR3 here is CASSSTNEQFF. The CDR3 DNA is TGTGCCAGCAGCTCCACTAATGAGCAGTTCTTC.

A few counts support this clone. This chain links TRBV13 with TRBJ2-3; 7 bases are shared with TRBD2. Germline V gene lookup returns CDR1 PRHDT and CDR2 FYEKMQ (reference sequence). V gave up 3 bases and J gave up 1 base; unmatched junction bases: 4. There are 15 residues in the CDR3. The CDR3 sequence is CASSFGDYRTDTQYF. The CDR3 nucleotides read TGTGCCAGCAGCTTTGGGGACTATCGCACAGATACGCAGTATTTT.

The CDR3, as DNA: TGTGCCAGCAGCCACCTACTAGCGGGGGTCAATGAGCAGTTCTTC. Translation: CASSHLLAGVNEQFF. V gene TRBV27 combines with J gene TRBJ2-1; 11 bases are a match to TRBD2. The CDR3 extends over 15 amino acids. CDR1 is MNHEY and CDR2 is SMNVEV in the germline V gene (reference sequence). Germline trimming cut 6 bases from V and 6 bases from J; bases unmatched to any gene: 7.

The chain is built from TRBV6-6 and TRBJ1-6, with no clear D. Trimming pared 6 bases from V and 8 bases from J, leaving 14 bases between. The CDR3 has 14 amino acids. Germline V gene sequence: CDR1 MNHNY, CDR2 SVGAGI (reference sequence). The CDR3 protein is CASRKGVRDSPLHF. DNA for the CDR3: TGTGCCAGCAGGAAGGGAGTAAGAGATTCACCCCTCCACTTT.

The gene calls are TRBV6-5 and TRBJ2-1; TRBD2 aligns across 11 bases. The length of the CDR3 is 15 residues. The V and J ends lost 2 bases and 8 bases, in that order; junction bases with no gene match: 5. Per the germline V gene, CDR1 is MNHEY and CDR2 is SVGAGI. CDR3 nucleotides: TGTGCCAGCAGTTACCCTAGCGGGGGGAACGATGAGCAGTTCTTC. It yields the protein CASSYPSGGNDEQFF.

A few counts support this clone. J is TRBJ1-1 and V is TRBV2; D is undetermined. The CDR3 consists of 14 residues. Looked up from germline, CDR1 is SNHLY and CDR2 is FYNNEI. As DNA, the CDR3 is TGTGCAATGGGCACCGACGCGACGGAACCACCTACTTTCTTT. Amino acids: CAMGTDATEPPTFF.

CDR3 nucleotide sequence: TGTGCCAGCAGCCCCCAGGGGTTCGGTCGTCATGAAAAACTGTTTTTT. Encoded protein: CASSPQGFGRHEKLFF. V usage is TRBV14 and J usage is TRBJ1-4; D is possibly TRBD1 (6 bases). In germline, CDR1 is SGHDN, CDR2 FVKESK. V dropped 4 bases and J dropped 6 bases, with 18 bases sitting between them. The CDR3 length is 16 residues. Based on the CDR3 plus reference TRBV14 and TRBJ1-4, the full variable domain is EAGVTQFPSHSVIEKGQTVTLRCDPISGHDNLYWYRRVMGKEIKFLLHFVKESKQDESGMPNNRFLAERTGGTYSTLKVQPAELEDSGVYFCASSPQGFGRHEKLFFGSGTQLSVL.